The clone carrying this TCR beta chain was detected only once. Its antigen is still unknown. The data originate from a study of cytomegalovirus exposure and HLA in healthy donors. General study points: Specificity of a few CMV-associated chains for CMV antigens was verified in vitro. Listed as cytomegalovirus-associated were 150 or so TCR beta chains.

PCR involved 60 Vbeta and 13 Jbeta primers. Clones were sequenced by immunoSEQ multiplex PCR, and TCRdb holds only the in-frame ones, with some missing. The table shows around 130,000 clones, with roughly three quarters occurring only once. This TCR was recovered from a young woman in good health and CMV-seronegative. Sequences were obtained from PBMCs.

This CDR3 reads CASSFYSGRSEQYF. CDR3 sequence (DNA): TGTGCCAGCAGCTTCTATAGCGGGAGGTCCGAGCAGTACTTC. The chain recombines TRBV7-2 with TRBJ2-7; 10 nucleotides agree with TRBD2. V shed 3 bases, J shed 6 bases, and the junction held 5 bases outside the gene matches. CDR1 and CDR2 from the germline V gene are SGHTA and FQGNSA. CDR3 size: 14 residues.